These 24 T cell receptor beta chains originate from one sample sequenced in a study of blood T cell repertoires in COVID-19. Profiling relied on immunoSEQ multiplex PCR, and the TCRdb table lists in-frame clones only, not all of them. The table lists fewer than 250,000 clones, almost 90% of them singletons. The sequencing sample was made of PBMCs or T cells enriched from blood (not recorded which). The receptors stem from a woman aged 45-59 years with acute COVID-19.

This chain joins TRBV7-3 and TRBJ1-1; the D gene is possibly TRBD1 (6 bases). Per the germline V gene, CDR1 is SGHTA and CDR2 is FQGTGA. V was trimmed by 4 bases and J by 3 bases, leaving 9 bases between them. The CDR3 loop spans 13 amino acids. Written as DNA, the CDR3 is TGTGCCAGCAGCTCTCCAGGGGACACTGAAGCTTTCTTT. Its protein product is CASSSPGDTEAFF.

The V and J genes are TRBV2 and TRBJ2-7; 9 bases are shared with TRBD1. After removal of 9 bases from V and 6 bases from J, the junction contained 9 bases not matched to a gene. Germline V lookup: CDR1 SNHLY, CDR2 FYNNEI. This CDR3 contains 13 residues. CDR3 sequence: CARRTGEGTEQYF. The CDR3 region has the DNA TGTGCCAGAAGGACAGGGGAAGGGACCGAGCAGTACTTC.

The chain employs TRBV2 and TRBJ2-2, with 10 bases matching TRBD2. Germline V gives CDR1 SNHLY, CDR2 FYNNEI. V trimming: 5 bases; J trimming: 2 bases; junction bases outside the gene matches: 5. CDR3 size: 16 residues. The CDR3 DNA reads TGTGCCAGCAGTTTTCTAGCGGGAGTTAACACCGGGGAGCTGTTTTTT. Protein product: CASSFLAGVNTGELFF.

The rearrangement links TRBV11-2 to TRBJ1-2; 9 bases line up with TRBD1. Germline loops: CDR1 SGHAT, CDR2 FQNNGV. V lost 6 bases to trimming and J lost 2 bases; unmatched junction nucleotides: 7. The CDR3 is 15 residues long. CDR3 bases: TGTGCCAGCAGGGTACCGGGACAGGGAAACTATGGCTACACCTTC. It encodes CASRVPGQGNYGYTF.

The chain is built from TRBV7-8 and TRBJ1-4, with TRBD1 identical over 7 bases. CDR1 is SGHVS, CDR2 FQNEAQ, per germline. The CDR3 has 17 amino acids. The V and J ends lost 1 base and 0 bases, in that order; junction bases with no gene match: 5. The DNA for the CDR3 is TGTGCCAGCAGCTTAGAGGGGACAGTCCCAACTAATGAAAAACTGTTTTTT. Amino acids: CASSLEGTVPTNEKLFF.

The chain is built from TRBV5-1 and TRBJ2-3; D possibly corresponds to TRBD2 (5 bases). The CDR3 sequence is 11 residues long. V gave up 5 bases and J gave up 6 bases, with 7 bases separating them. Germline V gene data show CDR1 as SGHRS and CDR2 as YFSETQ. CDR3 bases: TGCGCCAGCAGGGGAGCGGATACGCAGTATTTT. Amino acid sequence: CASRGADTQYF. The full variable domain, its missing parts supplied by reference TRBV5-1 and TRBJ2-3, is KAGVTQTPRYLIKTRGQQVTLSCSPISGHRSVSWYQQTPGQGLQFLFEYFSETQRNKGNFPGRFSGRQFSNSRSEMNVSTLELGDSALYLCASRGADTQYFGPGTRLTVL.

This rearrangement joins TRBV12-5 to TRBJ1-5; possibly TRBD1 for D (5 bases). Per the germline V gene, CDR1 is LGHNT and CDR2 is FRNRAP. Trimming pared 2 bases from V and 11 bases from J, leaving 31 bases between. The CDR3 sequence is 19 residues long. The CDR3 nucleotides read TGTGCTAGTGGTTTGCCCTCTCTCAATCAAGATCGGGGGAAGGGGACCCAGCATTTT. It is translated as CASGLPSLNQDRGKGTQHF.

J is TRBJ1-4 and V is TRBV19; 9 bases match TRBD1. CDR1 is LNHDA, CDR2 SQIVND, per germline (reference sequence). Trimming took 6 bases from V and 8 from J; bases not matched to a gene: 10. The CDR3 consists of 15 residues. The CDR3 nucleotides read TGTGCCAGTAGAACCCTTGGGACAGGGCACGAAAAACTGTTTTTT. Its protein product is CASRTLGTGHEKLFF.

This chain links TRBV7-3 with TRBJ2-6, with TRBD1 matching over 11 bases. The J segment lost 0 bases and the V segment lost 4 bases, leaving 2 bases of the junction unmatched. CDR3 length equals 17 residues. CDR1 and CDR2 (germline): SGHTA, FQGTGA. In DNA, the CDR3 is TGTGCCAGCAGCTCCGGACAGGGGGCCTCTGGGGCCAACGTCCTGACTTTC. It yields the protein CASSSGQGASGANVLTF.

The V and J genes are TRBV13 and TRBJ2-5; 11 positions match TRBD1. The CDR3 spans 15 residues. V trimming: 5 bases; J trimming: 2 bases; junction bases outside the gene matches: 4. Germline CDR1 reads PRHDT; CDR2 reads FYEKMQ (reference sequence). CDR3 DNA: TGTGCCAGCAGCCCAGGGACAGGGGGGCAAGAGACCCAGTACTTC. Encoded protein: CASSPGTGGQETQYF.

The V call is TRBV11-3, the J call TRBJ2-1, with TRBD2 identical over 10 bases. The CDR3 has 14 amino acids. Germline V CDR1 and CDR2: SGHNT, YENEEA. Trimming at V came to 1 base and at J to 13 bases, leaving 7 bases not matched to a gene. This CDR3 reads CASSLAAGGPVQFF. As DNA, the CDR3 is TGTGCCAGCAGCTTAGCAGCGGGAGGGCCCGTTCAGTTCTTC.

V gene TRBV27 combines with J gene TRBJ2-7; 7 bases fit TRBD1. CDR1 and CDR2 from the germline V gene are MNHEY and SMNVEV (reference sequence). With 5 bases clipped from V and 4 bases from J, the junction kept 5 bases outside the gene matches. The CDR3 loop spans 13 amino acids. The CDR3 DNA follows: TGTGCCAGCAGTACCGGGACAGTGTACGAGCAGTACTTC. Its translation is CASSTGTVYEQYF.

The CDR3 DNA reads TGTGCCAGTAGTATATTGCAACTAGCGGGAGCGGCCGGGGAGCTGTTTTTT. Amino acids: CASSILQLAGAAGELFF. The chain carries TRBV19 and TRBJ2-2; TRBD2 aligns across 11 bases. The CDR3 covers 17 residues. Unmatched junction bases numbered 8, after V lost 2 bases and J lost 6 bases. Germline V gives CDR1 LNHDA, CDR2 SQIVND (reference sequence).

In its sample, this clone was seen a few times. The genes are TRBV27 and TRBJ1-5, with unresolved D. This CDR3 region has 13 residues. V was trimmed by 5 bases and J by 7 bases, leaving 12 bases between them. Germline V gene lookup returns CDR1 MNHEY and CDR2 SMNVEV (reference sequence). CDR3 nucleotides: TGTGCCAGCAGTATTCTAGAGGGACAGCCCCAGCATTTT. As protein: CASSILEGQPQHF.

The genes are TRBV28 and TRBJ1-4; the D gene is possibly TRBD1 (6 bases). Per germline, CDR1 MDHEN and CDR2 SYDVKM. The ends were cut back, 8 bases at V and 4 bases at J, with 14 bases in the middle. The CDR3 runs to 14 residues. Here the CDR3 reads CASQPGQVNEKLFF. CDR3 coding DNA: TGTGCCAGCCAGCCGGGACAAGTTAATGAAAAACTGTTTTTT.

This clone occurred a few times. The chain recombines TRBV18 with TRBJ1-5, with D maybe TRBD1 (6 bases). This CDR3 is built from 15 residues. Trimming removed 5 bases from V and 4 bases from J, with 15 bases in between. Germline CDR1 is KGHSH and CDR2 is LQKENI. The CDR3 loop is CASSLNRDPNQPQHF. CDR3 bases: TGTGCCAGCTCATTGAACAGGGACCCAAATCAGCCCCAGCATTTT. Supplemented by reference TRBV18 and TRBJ1-5, the full variable domain reads NAGVMQNPRHLVRRRGQEARLRCSPMKGHSHVYWYRQLPEEGLKFMVYLQKENIIDESGMPKERFSAEFPKEGPSILRIQQVVRGDSAAYFCASSLNRDPNQPQHFGDGTRLSIL.

The chain recombines TRBV7-2 with TRBJ2-7, with TRBD1 matching 10 bases. CDR3 size: 14 residues. Germline V gene lookup returns CDR1 SGHTA and CDR2 FQGNSA. The V gene end was trimmed by 5 bases and the J gene end by 7 bases; junction bases not matched to a gene: 8. CDR3 in amino acids: CASSDGTGEWEQYF. The CDR3 DNA is TGTGCCAGCAGCGATGGGACAGGGGAGTGGGAGCAGTACTTC. Looking up the rest from reference TRBV7-2 and TRBJ2-7 gives the full variable domain: GAGVSQSPSNKVTEKGKDVELRCDPISGHTALYWYRQSLGQGLEFLIYFQGNSAPDKSGLPSDRFSAERTGGSVSTLTIQRTQQEDSAVYLCASSDGTGEWEQYFGPGTRLTVT.

The gene calls are TRBV3-1 (or the pseudogene TRBV3-2) and TRBJ1-3; D gene uncertain. The germline V gene has CDR1 LGHDT and CDR2 YNNKEL (reference sequence). Trimming took off 8 bases at V and 4 bases at J, with 9 bases between the two ends. The CDR3 covers 12 residues. CDR3 loop: CASRPGGNTIYF. CDR3 DNA sequence: TGTGCCAGCCGTCCCGGGGGAAACACCATATATTTT.

The chain joins TRBV7-3 to TRBJ2-3; the match to TRBD2 covers 10 bases. V shed 5 bases and J 6 bases; nucleotides not matched to a gene: 5. Per the germline V gene, CDR1 is SGHTA and CDR2 is FQGTGA. The CDR3 is made up of 14 amino acids. The CDR3 DNA follows: TGTGCCAGCAGCCCGGCTAGCGGGAGCGATACGCAGTATTTT. Residues: CASSPASGSDTQYF.

V gene TRBV18 combines with J gene TRBJ1-3; 7 bases align to TRBD1. The ends lost 1 base at V and 0 bases at J; junction bases unmatched: 9. The CDR3 length is 18 residues. Germline V CDR1 and CDR2: KGHSH, LQKENI. As DNA, the CDR3 is TGTGCCAGCTCACCACTCGGCGGGACAGCAAACTCTGGAAACACCATATATTTT. This translates into CASSPLGGTANSGNTIYF.

The rearrangement joins TRBV18 to TRBJ2-1; 7 bases fit TRBD1. The germline V gene has CDR1 KGHSH and CDR2 LQKENI. The CDR3 covers 15 residues. The ends lost 6 bases at V and 7 bases at J; junction bases unmatched: 12. The CDR3: CASSPKGTRGNEQFF. The CDR3 DNA reads as TGTGCCAGCTCCCCAAAAGGGACCAGGGGGAATGAGCAGTTCTTC.

This chain joins TRBV2 and TRBJ2-3; D possibly corresponds to TRBD1 (6 bases). The ends were cut back, 10 bases at V and 2 bases at J, with 13 bases in the middle. The CDR3 runs to 13 residues. The V gene's germline CDR1 is SNHLY and CDR2 FYNNEI. This chain's CDR3 is CATPGTNTDTQYF. The CDR3 nucleotides read TGTGCCACTCCCGGGACAAACACAGATACGCAGTATTTT. Complete variable domain (other parts from reference TRBV2 and TRBJ2-3): EPEVTQTPSHQVTQMGQEVILRCVPISNHLYFYWYRQILGQKVEFLVSFYNNEISEKSEIFDDQFSVERPDGSNFTLKIRSTKLEDSAMYFCATPGTNTDTQYFGPGTRLTVL.

V gene TRBV2 combines with J gene TRBJ2-5, with D perhaps TRBD2 (5 bases). Germline V gene data show CDR1 as SNHLY and CDR2 as FYNNEI. The CDR3 loop spans 14 amino acids. The ends were cut back, 5 bases at V and 4 bases at J, with 14 bases in the middle. As DNA, the CDR3 is TGTGCCAGCAGTCGGACTGATCTGACAGAGACCCAGTACTTC. Amino acids: CASSRTDLTETQYF.

The CDR3 sequence is CASRVASGRARNNEQFF. CDR3 bases: TGTGCCAGCAGGGTCGCTAGCGGGAGGGCTAGGAACAATGAGCAGTTCTTC. The gene calls are TRBV2 and TRBJ2-1, with 12 bases that match TRBD2. The V gene's germline CDR1 is SNHLY and CDR2 FYNNEI. CDR3 length: 17 amino acids. The V and J ends lost 6 bases and 5 bases, in that order; junction bases with no gene match: 11. Drawing the rest from reference TRBV2 and TRBJ2-1, the complete variable domain is EPEVTQTPSHQVTQMGQEVILRCVPISNHLYFYWYRQILGQKVEFLVSFYNNEISEKSEIFDDQFSVERPDGSNFTLKIRSTKLEDSAMYFCASRVASGRARNNEQFFGPGTRLTVL.